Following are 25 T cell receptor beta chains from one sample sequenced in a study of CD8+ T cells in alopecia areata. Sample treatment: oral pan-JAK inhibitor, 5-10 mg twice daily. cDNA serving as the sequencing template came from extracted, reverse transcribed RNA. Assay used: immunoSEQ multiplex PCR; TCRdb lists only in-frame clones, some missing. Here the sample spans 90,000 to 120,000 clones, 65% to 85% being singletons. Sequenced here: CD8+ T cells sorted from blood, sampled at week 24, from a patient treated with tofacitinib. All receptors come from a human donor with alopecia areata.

CDR3: CASSESLQGSYEQYF. DNA of the CDR3: TGTGCCAGCAGTGAATCTCTACAGGGCTCCTACGAGCAGTACTTC. The chain joins TRBV6-1 to TRBJ2-7, with a possible D match to TRBD1 (6 bases). The germline V gene encodes CDR1 MNHNS and CDR2 SASEGT. This CDR3 is built from 15 residues. Trimming left V 2 bases short and J 0 bases short, with 11 bases between.

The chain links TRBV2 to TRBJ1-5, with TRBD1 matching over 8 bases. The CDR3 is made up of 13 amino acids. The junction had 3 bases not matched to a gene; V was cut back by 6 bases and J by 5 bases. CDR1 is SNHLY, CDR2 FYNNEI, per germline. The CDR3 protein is CASSRGLYQPQHF. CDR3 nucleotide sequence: TGTGCCAGCAGCAGGGGGCTCTATCAGCCCCAGCATTTT. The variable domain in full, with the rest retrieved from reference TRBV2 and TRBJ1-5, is EPEVTQTPSHQVTQMGQEVILRCVPISNHLYFYWYRQILGQKVEFLVSFYNNEISEKSEIFDDQFSVERPDGSNFTLKIRSTKLEDSAMYFCASSRGLYQPQHFGDGTRLSIL.

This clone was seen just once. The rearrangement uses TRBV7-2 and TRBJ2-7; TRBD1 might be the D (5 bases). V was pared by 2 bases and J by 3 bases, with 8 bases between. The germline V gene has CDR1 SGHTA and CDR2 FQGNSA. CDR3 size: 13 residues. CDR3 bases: TGTGCCAGCAGCTTACAGGGAATCTACGAGCAGTACTTC. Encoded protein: CASSLQGIYEQYF.

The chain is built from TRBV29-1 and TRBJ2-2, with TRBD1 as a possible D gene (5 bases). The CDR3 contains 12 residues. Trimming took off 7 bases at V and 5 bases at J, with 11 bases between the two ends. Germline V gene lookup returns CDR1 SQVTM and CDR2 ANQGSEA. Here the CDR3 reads CSGRAETGELFF. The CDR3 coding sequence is TGCAGCGGCAGGGCTGAGACCGGGGAGCTGTTTTTT.

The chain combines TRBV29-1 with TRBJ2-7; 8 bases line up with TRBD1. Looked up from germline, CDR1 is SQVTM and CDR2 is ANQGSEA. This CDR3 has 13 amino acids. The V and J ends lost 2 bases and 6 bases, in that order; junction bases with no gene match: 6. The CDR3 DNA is TGCAGCGTTGAAACCAGGGGGCGGTCCGAGCAGTACTTC. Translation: CSVETRGRSEQYF.

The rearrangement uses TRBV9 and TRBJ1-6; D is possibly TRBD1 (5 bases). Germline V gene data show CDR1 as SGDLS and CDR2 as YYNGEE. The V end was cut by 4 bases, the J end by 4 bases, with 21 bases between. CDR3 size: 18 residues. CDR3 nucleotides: TGTGCCAGCAGCCCCGTCGGACACGGAGGTGATTATAATTCACCCCTCCACTTT. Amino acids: CASSPVGHGGDYNSPLHF.

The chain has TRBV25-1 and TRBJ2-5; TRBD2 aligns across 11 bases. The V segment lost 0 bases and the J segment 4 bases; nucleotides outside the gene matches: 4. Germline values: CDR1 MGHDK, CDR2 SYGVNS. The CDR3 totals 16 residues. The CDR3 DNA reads TGTGCCAGCAGTGAATATAGCGGGGGGGCCCCAGAGACCCAGTACTTC. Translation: CASSEYSGGAPETQYF.

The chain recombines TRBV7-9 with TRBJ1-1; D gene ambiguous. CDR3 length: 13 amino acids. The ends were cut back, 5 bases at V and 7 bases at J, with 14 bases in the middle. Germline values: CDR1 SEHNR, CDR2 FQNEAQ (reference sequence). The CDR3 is CASSPHEYIEAFF. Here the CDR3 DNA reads TGTGCCAGCAGCCCCCACGAGTACATTGAAGCTTTCTTT.

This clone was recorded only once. In nucleotides, the CDR3 is TGCGCCAGCAGCCAAGATTGGACAGGGGGCGCGTACTCTGGGGCCAACGTCCTGACTTTC. As protein: CASSQDWTGGAYSGANVLTF. The J gene is TRBJ2-6, the V gene TRBV4-3; the match to TRBD1 covers 11 bases. Germline V gene lookup returns CDR1 LGHNA and CDR2 YSLEER. The CDR3 extends over 20 amino acids. Germline trimming cut 0 bases from V and 0 bases from J; bases unmatched to any gene: 7.

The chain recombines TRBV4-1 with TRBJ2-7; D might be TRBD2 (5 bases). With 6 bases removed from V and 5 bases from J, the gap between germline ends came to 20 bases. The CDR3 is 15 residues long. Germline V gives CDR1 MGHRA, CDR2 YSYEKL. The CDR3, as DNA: TGCGCCAGCAGGCGGACCGGAGAGGGATACAACGAGCAGTACTTC. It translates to CASRRTGEGYNEQYF.

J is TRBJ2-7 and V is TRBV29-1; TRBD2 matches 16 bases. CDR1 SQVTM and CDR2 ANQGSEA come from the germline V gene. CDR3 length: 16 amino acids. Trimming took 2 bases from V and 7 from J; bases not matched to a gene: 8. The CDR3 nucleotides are TGCAGCGTTGAATCGGGACTAGCGGGGGGGTCCCTAGAGCAGTACTTC. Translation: CSVESGLAGGSLEQYF.

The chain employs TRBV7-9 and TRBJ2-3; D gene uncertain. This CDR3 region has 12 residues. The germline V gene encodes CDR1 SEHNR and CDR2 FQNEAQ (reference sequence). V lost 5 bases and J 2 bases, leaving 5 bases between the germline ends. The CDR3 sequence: CASSAYTDTQYF. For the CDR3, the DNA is TGTGCCAGCAGCGCCTACACAGATACGCAGTATTTT.

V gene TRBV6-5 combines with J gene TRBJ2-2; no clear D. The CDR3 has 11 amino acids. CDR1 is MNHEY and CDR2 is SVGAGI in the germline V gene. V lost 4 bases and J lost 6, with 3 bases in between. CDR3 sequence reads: CASSFPGELFF. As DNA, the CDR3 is TGTGCCAGCAGTTTTCCCGGGGAGCTGTTTTTT.

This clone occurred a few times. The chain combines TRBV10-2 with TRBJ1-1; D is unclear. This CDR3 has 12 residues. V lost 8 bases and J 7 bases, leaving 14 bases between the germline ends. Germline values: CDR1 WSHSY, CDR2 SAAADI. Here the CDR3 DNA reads TGCGCCAGCGTTGAGGGCGGTCGTGAAGCTTTCTTT. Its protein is CASVEGGREAFF.

CDR3 in DNA: TGTGCCAGCAGCTTAGAGGCGACGAACACTGAAGCTTTCTTT. It codes for CASSLEATNTEAFF. V usage is TRBV7-9 and J usage is TRBJ1-1, with D hard to call. Germline loops: CDR1 SEHNR, CDR2 FQNEAQ (reference sequence). V was shortened by 1 base and J by 1 base, with 7 bases between the two germline ends. CDR3 length equals 14 residues.

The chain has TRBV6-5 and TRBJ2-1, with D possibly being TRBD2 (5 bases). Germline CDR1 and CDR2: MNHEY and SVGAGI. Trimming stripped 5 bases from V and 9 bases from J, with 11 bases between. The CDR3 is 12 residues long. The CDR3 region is CASSRPAGEQFF. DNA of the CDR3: TGTGCCAGCAGTCGTCCCGCGGGTGAGCAGTTCTTC.

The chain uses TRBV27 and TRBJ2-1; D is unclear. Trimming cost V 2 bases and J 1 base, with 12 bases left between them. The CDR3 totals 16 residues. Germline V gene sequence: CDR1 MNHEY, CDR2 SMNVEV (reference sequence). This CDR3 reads CASSLAAGASYNEQFF. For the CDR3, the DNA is TGTGCCAGCAGTTTAGCGGCCGGTGCATCCTACAATGAGCAGTTCTTC.

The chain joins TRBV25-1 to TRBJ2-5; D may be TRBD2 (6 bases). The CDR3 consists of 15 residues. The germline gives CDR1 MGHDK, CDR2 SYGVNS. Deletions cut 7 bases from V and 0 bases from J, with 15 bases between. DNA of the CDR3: TGTGCCAGCACCTCTCTGGCGGGACACCAAGAGACCCAGTACTTC. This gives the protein CASTSLAGHQETQYF.

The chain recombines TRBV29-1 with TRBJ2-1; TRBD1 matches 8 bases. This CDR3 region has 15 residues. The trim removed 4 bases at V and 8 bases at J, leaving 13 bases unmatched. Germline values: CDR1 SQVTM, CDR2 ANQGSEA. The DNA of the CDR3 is TGCAGCGTTGGAGTACAGGGGGATAGTTTGGATGAGCAGTTCTTC. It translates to CSVGVQGDSLDEQFF.

CDR3 amino acids: CASSLLAGTDTQYF. CDR3 coding DNA: TGTGCCAGCAGCCTACTAGCGGGCACAGATACGCAGTATTTT. The chain has TRBV6-4 and TRBJ2-3, with 8 bases that match TRBD2. The germline gives CDR1 MRHNA, CDR2 SNTAGT. V was clipped by 6 bases and J by 1 base; unmatched bases: 3. This CDR3 has 14 amino acids.

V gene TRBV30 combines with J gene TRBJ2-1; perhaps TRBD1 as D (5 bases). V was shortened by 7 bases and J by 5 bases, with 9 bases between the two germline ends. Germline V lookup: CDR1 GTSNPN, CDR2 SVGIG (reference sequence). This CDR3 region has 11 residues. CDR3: CASDSDNEQFF. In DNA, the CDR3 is TGTGCCTCCGACAGTGACAATGAGCAGTTCTTC.

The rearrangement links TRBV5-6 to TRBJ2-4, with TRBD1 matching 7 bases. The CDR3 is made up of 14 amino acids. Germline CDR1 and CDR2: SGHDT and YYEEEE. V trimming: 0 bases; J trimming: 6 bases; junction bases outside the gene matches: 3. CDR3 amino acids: CASSLGQGTNIQYF. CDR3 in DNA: TGTGCCAGCAGCTTGGGACAGGGAACAAACATTCAGTACTTC.

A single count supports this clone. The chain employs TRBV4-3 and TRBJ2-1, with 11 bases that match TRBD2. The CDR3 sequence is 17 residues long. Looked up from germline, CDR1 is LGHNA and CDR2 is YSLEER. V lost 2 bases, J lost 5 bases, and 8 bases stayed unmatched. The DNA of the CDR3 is TGCGCCAGCAGCCAACTCTACCAGGGACTAGCGGACAATGAGCAGTTCTTC. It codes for CASSQLYQGLADNEQFF.

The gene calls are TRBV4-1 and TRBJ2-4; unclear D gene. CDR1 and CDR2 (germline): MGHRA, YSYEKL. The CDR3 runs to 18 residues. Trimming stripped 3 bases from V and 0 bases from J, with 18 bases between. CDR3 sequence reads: CASSHDTRQAPAKNIQYF. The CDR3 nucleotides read TGCGCCAGCAGCCATGACACGCGTCAGGCTCCAGCCAAAAACATTCAGTACTTC.

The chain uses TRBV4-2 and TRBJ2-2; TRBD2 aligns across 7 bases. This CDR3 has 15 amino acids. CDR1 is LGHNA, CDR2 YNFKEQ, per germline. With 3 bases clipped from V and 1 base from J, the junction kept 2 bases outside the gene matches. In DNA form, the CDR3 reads TGTGCCAGCAGCCAGACTAGCCAGAACACCGGGGAGCTGTTTTTT. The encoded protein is CASSQTSQNTGELFF.